This TCR beta chain was sequenced during a study of cytomegalovirus exposure and HLA in healthy donors. Whole-study context: Prior work identified 120 million or so unique TCR beta sequences in 150 million to 200 million T cells.

About this clone itself: Its antigen is currently unknown.

The V gene end was trimmed by 5 bases and the J gene end by 1 base; junction bases not matched to a gene: 4. The length of the CDR3 is 15 residues. Germline CDR1 MNHEY, CDR2 SVGAGI. Study results and limitations: Among TCR sequences, most were rare, though some public TCRs appeared in many donors.

The PCR made use of 60 Vbeta and 13 Jbeta primers. Sequencing was performed with immunoSEQ multiplex PCR; in TCRdb, only in-frame clones are kept and a portion is missing. The table shows 95,000 to 150,000 clones, with approximately 66% occurring only once. This chain connects TRBV6-5 to TRBJ1-1; TRBD1 matches at 10 bases. The sequencing input was PBMCs. This TCR was recovered from a woman aged 40 to 55 in good health and CMV-seropositive. CDR3 amino acids: CASSVRDRGNTEAFF. The CDR3, as DNA: TGTGCCAGCAGTGTCCGGGACAGGGGGAACACTGAAGCTTTCTTT.